Sequencing of this TCR beta chain was carried out in a study of cytomegalovirus exposure and HLA in healthy donors. In the study overall: Out of 150 million to 200 million T cells, an earlier analysis found roughly 100 million unique TCR beta sequences in total.

With respect to this clone: Its antigen is undetermined.

General observations from the study: HLA alleles showed associations with around 15,000 TCR beta sequences in a later analysis, at a 0.05 false discovery rate. A later analysis found TCR association rates differed by HLA locus, highest for DRB1 and lowest for HLA-C.

This CDR3 contains 15 residues. Germline V gene data show CDR1 as SGHNT and CDR2 as YENEEA. Trimming at V came to 4 bases and at J to 3 bases, leaving 5 bases not matched to a gene. A multiplex PCR was run with 60 Vbeta primers and 13 Jbeta primers. Method: immunoSEQ multiplex PCR; TCRdb's copy keeps in-frame clones and lacks some. Counted here are 100,000 to 140,000 clones, over 80% occurring once; the ten biggest clones make up roughly 2.5%. The sequencing sample was made of PBMCs. This chain links TRBV11-3 with TRBJ2-7, with TRBD1 identical over 11 bases. The source is a man aged 30-40 years in good health and CMV-seropositive. This CDR3 reads CASSSRGQGGYEQYF. CDR3 sequence (DNA): TGTGCCAGCAGCTCCAGGGGACAGGGGGGCTACGAGCAGTACTTC.